Each of the 9 T cell receptor beta chains below was sequenced from the same sample in a study of cytomegalovirus exposure and HLA in healthy donors. PCR amplification relied on 60 Vbeta primers (plus 13 Jbeta primers). TCRdb's table, derived via immunoSEQ multiplex PCR, lists solely in-frame clones and lacks some. The sample lists around 50,000 clones, roughly 83% occurring once. Source material: PBMCs. These receptors were taken from a man aged 40-49 years in good health and CMV-seronegative.

This clone was observed a handful of times. The gene calls are TRBV5-4 and TRBJ2-7; TRBD1 matches at 10 bases. This CDR3 is built from 14 residues. V lost 2 bases, J lost 2 bases, and 1 base stayed unmatched. In germline, CDR1 is SGHNT, CDR2 YYREEE (reference sequence). The CDR3 here is CASSLGQGAYEQYF. In DNA, the CDR3 is TGTGCCAGCAGCTTAGGACAGGGGGCCTACGAGCAGTACTTC. The full variable domain, completed using reference TRBV5-4 and TRBJ2-7, is ETGVTQSPTHLIKTRGQQVTLRCSSQSGHNTVSWYQQALGQGPQFIFQYYREEENGRGNFPPRFSGLQFPNYSSELNVNALELDDSALYLCASSLGQGAYEQYFGPGTRLTVT.

The chain has TRBV14 and TRBJ2-2; 11 bases map to TRBD1. This CDR3 is built from 17 residues. V trimming: 3 bases; J trimming: 5 bases; junction bases outside the gene matches: 8. Germline CDR1 reads SGHDN; CDR2 reads FVKESK. The DNA for the CDR3 is TGTGCCAGCAGCCACCTGGGACAGGGGGGATGGACCGGGGAGCTGTTTTTT. It codes for CASSHLGQGGWTGELFF.

V usage is TRBV2 and J usage is TRBJ1-4, with 7 bases lining up with TRBD1. The CDR3 is 15 residues long. CDR1 SNHLY and CDR2 FYNNEI come from the germline V gene. The V segment lost 6 bases and the J segment 5 bases; nucleotides outside the gene matches: 9. The CDR3 coding sequence is TGTGCCAGCAGCGCCTCCGGGACAGAAAATGAAAAACTGTTTTTT. Translating it yields CASSASGTENEKLFF.

The chain recombines TRBV11-3 with TRBJ1-1; no reliable D call. This CDR3 is built from 17 residues. V was clipped by 1 base and J by 5 bases, with 20 bases between them. Germline V CDR1 and CDR2: SGHNT, YENEEA. The CDR3 DNA reads TGTGCCAGCAGCTTAGGTTGGCGGGCTGGAAAGAAAACTGAAGCTTTCTTT. It encodes CASSLGWRAGKKTEAFF.

The rearrangement links TRBV15 to TRBJ2-7; D is possibly TRBD2 (5 bases). The length of the CDR3 is 14 residues. Germline lookup yields CDR1 LNHNV and CDR2 YYDKDF (reference sequence). V lost 3 bases and J 7 bases, leaving 16 bases between the germline ends. The CDR3, as DNA: TGTGCCACCAGCAGGGACTCGTCAGCTAGGGAGCAGTACTTC. It translates to CATSRDSSAREQYF.

This clone came up a few times. This chain uses TRBV6-1 with TRBJ1-5; 10 bases agree with TRBD1. CDR3 length: 15 residues. V dropped 5 bases and J dropped 2; count of bases not matched to a gene: 3. Germline V gene sequence: CDR1 MNHNS, CDR2 SASEGT. The chain's CDR3 is CASSHGTGGNQPQHF. As DNA, the CDR3 is TGTGCCAGCAGTCACGGGACAGGGGGCAATCAGCCCCAGCATTTT.

This clone has a handful of counts. V gene TRBV11-1 combines with J gene TRBJ1-1; TRBD1 might be the D (6 bases). V lost 1 base and J 1 base, leaving 7 bases between the germline ends. The CDR3 runs 14 residues. Per the germline V gene, CDR1 is SGHAT and CDR2 is FQDESV (reference sequence). DNA for the CDR3: TGTGCCAGCAGCTTAGTACAGGGGAACACTGAAGCTTTCTTT. Protein product: CASSLVQGNTEAFF. The complete variable domain, with remaining parts taken from reference TRBV11-1 and TRBJ1-1, reads EAEVAQSPRYKITEKSQAVAFWCDPISGHATLYWYRQILGQGPELLVQFQDESVVDDSQLPKDRFSAERLKGVDSTLKIQPAELGDSAMYLCASSLVQGNTEAFFGQGTRLTVV.

The V call is TRBV6-6, the J call TRBJ2-3; 7 bases align to TRBD2. The trim removed 2 bases at V and 5 bases at J, leaving 7 bases unmatched. The germline gives CDR1 MNHNY, CDR2 SVGAGI (reference sequence). This CDR3 is built from 15 residues. CDR3 residues: CASSYSGLGGDTQYF. CDR3 nucleotides: TGTGCCAGCAGTTACAGCGGACTAGGCGGAGATACGCAGTATTTT.

The gene calls are TRBV30 and TRBJ2-1; 12 positions agree with TRBD2. The CDR3 is 21 amino acids. Trimming took 1 base from V and 4 from J; bases not matched to a gene: 20. CDR1 and CDR2 (germline): GTSNPN, SVGIG (reference sequence). CDR3 nucleotides: TGTGCCTGGAGTGCAATTTTCACTAGCGGGGGGTCGGCGCGGGATTACAATGAGCAGTTCTTC. Encoded protein: CAWSAIFTSGGSARDYNEQFF.